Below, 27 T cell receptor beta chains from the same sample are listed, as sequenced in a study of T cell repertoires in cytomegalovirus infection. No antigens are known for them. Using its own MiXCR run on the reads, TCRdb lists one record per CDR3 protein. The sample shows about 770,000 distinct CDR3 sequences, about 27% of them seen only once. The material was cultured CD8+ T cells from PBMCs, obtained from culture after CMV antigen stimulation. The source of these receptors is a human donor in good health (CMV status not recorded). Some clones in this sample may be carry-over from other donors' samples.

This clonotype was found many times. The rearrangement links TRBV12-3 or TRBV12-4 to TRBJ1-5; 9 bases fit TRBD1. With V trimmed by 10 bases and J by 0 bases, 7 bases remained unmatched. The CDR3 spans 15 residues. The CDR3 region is CATSTGGYSNQPQHF. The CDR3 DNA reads TGTGCCACCTCGACAGGGGGTTATAGCAATCAGCCCCAGCATTTT.

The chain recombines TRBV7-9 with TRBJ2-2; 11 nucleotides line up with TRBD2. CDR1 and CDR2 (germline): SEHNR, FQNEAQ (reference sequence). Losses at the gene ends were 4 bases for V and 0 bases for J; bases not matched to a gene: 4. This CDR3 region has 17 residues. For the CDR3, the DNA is TGTGCCAGCAGCTCAAGACTAGCGGGGACGAACACCGGGGAGCTGTTTTTT. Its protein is CASSSRLAGTNTGELFF.

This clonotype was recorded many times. The CDR3 DNA is TGTGCCAGCAGCCTTACAGGGGCCGCGGGAAACACCATATATTTT. Translating it yields CASSLTGAAGNTIYF. This chain connects TRBV7-3 to TRBJ1-3; 7 bases map to TRBD1. The germline gives CDR1 SGHTA, CDR2 FQGTGA. V lost 5 bases and J lost 4; bases outside the gene matches: 8. The CDR3 runs 15 residues.

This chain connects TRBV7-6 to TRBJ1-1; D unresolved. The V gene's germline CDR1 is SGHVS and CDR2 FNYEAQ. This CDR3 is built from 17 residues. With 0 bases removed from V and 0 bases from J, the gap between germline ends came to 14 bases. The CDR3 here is CASSLAVPELLNTEAFF. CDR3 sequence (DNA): TGTGCCAGCAGCTTAGCGGTCCCAGAGCTGTTGAACACTGAAGCTTTCTTT.

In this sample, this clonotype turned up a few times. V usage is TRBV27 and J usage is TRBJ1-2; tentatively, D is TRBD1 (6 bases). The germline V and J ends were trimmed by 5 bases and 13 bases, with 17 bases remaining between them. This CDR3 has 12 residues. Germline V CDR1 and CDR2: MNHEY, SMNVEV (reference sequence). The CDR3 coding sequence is TGTGCCAGCAGTCCCCTGATGGGGGCACTCACCTTC. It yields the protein CASSPLMGALTF.

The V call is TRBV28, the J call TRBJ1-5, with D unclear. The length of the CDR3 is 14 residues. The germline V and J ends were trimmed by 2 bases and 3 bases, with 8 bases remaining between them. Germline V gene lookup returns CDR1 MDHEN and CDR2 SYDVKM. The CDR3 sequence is CASSLPRVNQPQHF. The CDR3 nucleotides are TGTGCCAGCAGTTTACCTCGAGTCAATCAGCCCCAGCATTTT.

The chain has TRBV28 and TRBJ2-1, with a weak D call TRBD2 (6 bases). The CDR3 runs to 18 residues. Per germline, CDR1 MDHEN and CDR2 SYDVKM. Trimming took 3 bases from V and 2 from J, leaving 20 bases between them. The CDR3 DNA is TGTGCCAGCAGTTTGGAGTTAAGGGAGGACAAGGCCTACAATGAGCAGTTCTTC. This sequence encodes CASSLELREDKAYNEQFF.

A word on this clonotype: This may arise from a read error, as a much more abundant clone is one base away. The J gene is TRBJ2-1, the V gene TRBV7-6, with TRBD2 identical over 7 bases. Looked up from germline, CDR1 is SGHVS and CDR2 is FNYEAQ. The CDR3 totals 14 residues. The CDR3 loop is CATSSGGTTYEQFF. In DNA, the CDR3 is TGTGCCACCAGCTCCGGGGGGACTACCTATGAGCAGTTCTTC.

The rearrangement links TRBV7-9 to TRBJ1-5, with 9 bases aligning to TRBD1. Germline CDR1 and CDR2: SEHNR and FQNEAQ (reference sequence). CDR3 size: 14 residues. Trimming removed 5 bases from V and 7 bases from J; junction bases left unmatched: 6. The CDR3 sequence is CASSKGTGIQPQHF. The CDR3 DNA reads TGTGCCAGCAGCAAAGGGACAGGGATACAGCCCCAGCATTTT.

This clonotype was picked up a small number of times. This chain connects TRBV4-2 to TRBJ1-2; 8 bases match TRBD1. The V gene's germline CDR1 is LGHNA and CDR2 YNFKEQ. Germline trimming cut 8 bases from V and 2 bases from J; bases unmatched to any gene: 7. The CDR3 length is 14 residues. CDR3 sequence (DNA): TGTGCCAGCCACCAGGGACAGGTCAACTATGGCTACACCTTC. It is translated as CASHQGQVNYGYTF.

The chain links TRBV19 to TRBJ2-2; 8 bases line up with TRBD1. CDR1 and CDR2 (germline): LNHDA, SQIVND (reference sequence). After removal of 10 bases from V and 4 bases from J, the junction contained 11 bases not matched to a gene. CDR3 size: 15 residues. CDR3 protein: CATEGGQEVTGELFF. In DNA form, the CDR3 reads TGTGCCACCGAAGGGGGACAGGAGGTCACCGGGGAGCTGTTTTTT.

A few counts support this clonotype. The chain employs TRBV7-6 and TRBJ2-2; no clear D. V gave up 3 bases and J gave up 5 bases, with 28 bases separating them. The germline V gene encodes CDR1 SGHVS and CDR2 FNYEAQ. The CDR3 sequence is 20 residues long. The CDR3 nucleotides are TGTGCCAGCAGCTTCAAAGAGGCTGGAGCAACTGGAGTAGGAACCGGGGAGCTGTTTTTT. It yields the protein CASSFKEAGATGVGTGELFF.

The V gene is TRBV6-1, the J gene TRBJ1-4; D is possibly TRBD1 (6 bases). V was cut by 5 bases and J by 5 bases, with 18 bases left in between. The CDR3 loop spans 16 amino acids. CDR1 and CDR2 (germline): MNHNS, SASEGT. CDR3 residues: CASSPFEGVGNEKLFF. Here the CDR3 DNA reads TGTGCCAGCAGTCCATTCGAGGGGGTGGGAAATGAAAAACTGTTTTTT.

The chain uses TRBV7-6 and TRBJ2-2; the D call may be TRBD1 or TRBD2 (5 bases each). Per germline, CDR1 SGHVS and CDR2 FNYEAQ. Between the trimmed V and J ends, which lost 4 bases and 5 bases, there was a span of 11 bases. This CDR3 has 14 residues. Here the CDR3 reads CASSSGRLTGELFF. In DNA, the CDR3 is TGTGCCAGCAGCTCGGGACGGCTGACCGGGGAGCTGTTTTTT.

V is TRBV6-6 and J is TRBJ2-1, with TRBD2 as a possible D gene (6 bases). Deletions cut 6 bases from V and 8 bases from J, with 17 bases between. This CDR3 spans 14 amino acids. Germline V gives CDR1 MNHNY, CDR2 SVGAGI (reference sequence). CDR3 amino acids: CASSLGGYRDEQFF. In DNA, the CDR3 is TGTGCCAGCAGCTTGGGGGGTTACCGGGATGAGCAGTTCTTC.

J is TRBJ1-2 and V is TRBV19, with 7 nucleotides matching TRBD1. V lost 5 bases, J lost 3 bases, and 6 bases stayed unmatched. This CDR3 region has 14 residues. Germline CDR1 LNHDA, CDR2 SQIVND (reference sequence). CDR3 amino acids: CASSSEGQYYGYTF. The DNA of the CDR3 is TGTGCCAGTAGTTCGGAGGGACAGTACTATGGCTACACCTTC.

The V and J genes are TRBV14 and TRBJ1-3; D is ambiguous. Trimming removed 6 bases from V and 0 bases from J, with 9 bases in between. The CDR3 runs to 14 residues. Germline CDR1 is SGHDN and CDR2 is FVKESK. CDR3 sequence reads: CASRPFSSGNTIYF. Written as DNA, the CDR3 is TGTGCCAGCAGGCCATTTAGCTCTGGAAACACCATATATTTT.

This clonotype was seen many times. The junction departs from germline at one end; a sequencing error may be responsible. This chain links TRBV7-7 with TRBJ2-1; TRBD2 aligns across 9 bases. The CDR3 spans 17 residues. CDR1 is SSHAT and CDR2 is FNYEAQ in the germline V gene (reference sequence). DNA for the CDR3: TGTGCTAGCAGCTTAGCTCCGGGACTAGCCTCCTACAATGAGCAGTTCTTC. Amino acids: CASSLAPGLASYNEQFF.

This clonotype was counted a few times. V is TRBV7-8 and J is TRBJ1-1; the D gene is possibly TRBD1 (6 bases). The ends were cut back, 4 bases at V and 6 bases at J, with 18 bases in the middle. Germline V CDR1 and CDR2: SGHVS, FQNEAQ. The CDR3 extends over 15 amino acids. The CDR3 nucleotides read TGTGCCAGCAGCTCCCGACCAGGGGTCGTCCCTGAAGCTTTCTTT. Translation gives CASSSRPGVVPEAFF. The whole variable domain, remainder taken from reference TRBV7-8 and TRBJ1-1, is GAGVSQSPRYKVAKRGQDVALRCDPISGHVSLFWYQQALGQGPEFLTYFQNEAQLDKSGLPSDRFFAERPEGSVSTLKIQRTQQEDSAVYLCASSSRPGVVPEAFFGQGTRLTVV.

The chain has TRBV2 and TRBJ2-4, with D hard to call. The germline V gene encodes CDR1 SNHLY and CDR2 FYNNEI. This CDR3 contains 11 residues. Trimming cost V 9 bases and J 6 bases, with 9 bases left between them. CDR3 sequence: CARVSGNIQYF. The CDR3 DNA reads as TGTGCCAGAGTTAGTGGAAACATTCAGTACTTC.

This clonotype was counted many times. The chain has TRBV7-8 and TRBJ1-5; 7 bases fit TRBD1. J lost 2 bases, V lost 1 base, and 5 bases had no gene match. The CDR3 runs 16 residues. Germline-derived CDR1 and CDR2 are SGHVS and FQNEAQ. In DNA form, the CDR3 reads TGTGCCAGCAGCTTAGTCGCCGACAGGGGCAATCAGCCCCAGCATTTT. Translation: CASSLVADRGNQPQHF.

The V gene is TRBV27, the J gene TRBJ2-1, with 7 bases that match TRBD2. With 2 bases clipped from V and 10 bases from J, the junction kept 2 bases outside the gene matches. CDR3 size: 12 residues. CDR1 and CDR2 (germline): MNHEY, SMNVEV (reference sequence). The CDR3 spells CASSLGLGEQFF. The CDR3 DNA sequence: TGTGCCAGCAGTTTAGGACTAGGAGAGCAGTTCTTC.

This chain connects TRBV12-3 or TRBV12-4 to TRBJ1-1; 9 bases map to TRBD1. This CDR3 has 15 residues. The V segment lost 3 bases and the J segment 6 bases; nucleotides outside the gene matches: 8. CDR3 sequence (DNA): TGTGCCAGCAGTTTCCCCACAAGGGACAGGGCTGAAGCTTTCTTT. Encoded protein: CASSFPTRDRAEAFF.

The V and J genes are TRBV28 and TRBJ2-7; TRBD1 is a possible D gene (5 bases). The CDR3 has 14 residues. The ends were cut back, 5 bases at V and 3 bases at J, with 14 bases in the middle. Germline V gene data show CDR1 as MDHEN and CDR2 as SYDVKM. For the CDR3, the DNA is TGTGCCAGCAGTCCCGCGGCAGGGAACTACGAGCAGTACGTC. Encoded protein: CASSPAAGNYEQYV.

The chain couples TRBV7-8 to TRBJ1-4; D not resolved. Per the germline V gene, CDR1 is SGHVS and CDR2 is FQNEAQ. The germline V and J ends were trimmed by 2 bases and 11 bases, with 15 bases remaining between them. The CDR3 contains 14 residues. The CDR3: CASSLSGDSPKLFF. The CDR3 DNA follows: TGTGCCAGCAGCTTATCCGGTGATTCCCCTAAACTGTTTTTT.

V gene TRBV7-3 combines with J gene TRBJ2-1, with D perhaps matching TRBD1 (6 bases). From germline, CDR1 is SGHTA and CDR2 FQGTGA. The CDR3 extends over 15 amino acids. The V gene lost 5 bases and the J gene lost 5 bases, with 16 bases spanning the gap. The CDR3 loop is CASSLEIQGDNEQFF. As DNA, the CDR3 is TGTGCCAGCAGCCTAGAAATACAGGGCGACAATGAGCAGTTCTTC. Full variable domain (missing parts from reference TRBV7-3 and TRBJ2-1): GAGVSQTPSNKVTEKGKYVELRCDPISGHTALYWYRQSLGQGPEFLIYFQGTGAADDSGLPNDRFFAVRPEGSVSTLKIQRTERGDSAVYLCASSLEIQGDNEQFFGPGTRLTVL.

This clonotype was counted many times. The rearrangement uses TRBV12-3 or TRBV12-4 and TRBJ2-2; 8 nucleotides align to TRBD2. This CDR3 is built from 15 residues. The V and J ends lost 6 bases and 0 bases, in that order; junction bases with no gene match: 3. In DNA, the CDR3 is TGTGCCAGCAGACGGCGGGGGGCGAACACCGGGGAGCTGTTTTTT. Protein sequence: CASRRRGANTGELFF.